These T cell receptor beta chains were read from a single sample in a study of blood T cell repertoires in COVID-19. The protocol was immunoSEQ multiplex PCR, while the TCRdb copy is restricted to in-frame clones and leaves out a portion. This table has 130,000 to 150,000 clones, 85% to 90% appearing once. The sample consisted of peripheral blood. The receptors shown here come from a woman in her fifties or sixties with active or convalescent COVID-19. CDR3s include the opening cysteine and the closing phenylalanine or tryptophan. A D gene is named only where the DNA matches it firmly. A clone size is listed for some rows: how often the clone was seen (once, few, many), or a class if it is expanded.

D: NA; V: TRBV5-4; size: NA; J: TRBJ1-2; CDR3: CASSVDSSYGYTF; DNA: TGTGCCAGCAGCGTAGACAGTTCCTATGGCTACACCTTC
D: NA; V: TRBV28; size: NA; J: TRBJ1-3; CDR3: CASSLGQGSGNTIYF; DNA: TGTGCCAGCAGTTTAGGGCAGGGCTCTGGAAACACCATATATTTT
D: TRBD1; V: TRBV5-1; size: NA; J: TRBJ2-1; CDR3: CASSPQDRGRGEQFF; DNA: TGCGCCAGCAGCCCCCAGGACAGGGGGAGAGGTGAGCAGTTCTTC
D: TRBD1; V: TRBV6-6; size: once; J: TRBJ1-1; CDR3: CASSYSMAGGTEAFF; DNA: TGTGCCAGCAGTTACTCGATGGCAGGGGGCACTGAAGCTTTCTTT
D: TRBD1; V: TRBV5-1; size: NA; J: TRBJ2-5; CDR3: CASSTGQGGQETQYF; DNA: TGCGCCAGCAGCACGGGACAGGGCGGCCAAGAGACCCAGTACTTC
D: NA; V: TRBV6-5; size: NA; J: TRBJ1-2; CDR3: CASSYSSRVNYGYTF; DNA: TGTGCCAGCAGTTATTCATCCAGGGTGAACTATGGCTACACCTTC
D: NA; V: TRBV30; size: once; J: TRBJ2-2; CDR3: CAWSRVNTGELFF; DNA: TGTGCCTGGAGCAGGGTGAACACCGGGGAGCTGTTTTTT
D: TRBD1; V: TRBV11-3; size: NA; J: TRBJ1-1; CDR3: CASSLGGQGVNTEAFF; DNA: TGTGCCAGCAGCCTAGGGGGACAGGGGGTGAACACTGAAGCTTTCTTT
D: TRBD1; V: TRBV7-2; size: NA; J: TRBJ1-5; CDR3: CASSLGDSTIIQPQHF; DNA: TGTGCCAGCAGCTTAGGGGACAGCACCATCATTCAGCCCCAGCATTTT
D: NA; V: TRBV28; size: NA; J: TRBJ1-1; CDR3: CASSPTGGNTEAFF; DNA: TGTGCCAGCAGCCCCACCGGGGGGAACACTGAAGCTTTCTTT
D: TRBD2; V: TRBV4-3; size: few; J: TRBJ2-7; CDR3: CASSPRGDFEQYF; DNA: TGCGCCAGCAGCCCCCGGGGGGATTTCGAGCAGTACTTC
D: TRBD2; V: TRBV7-2; size: NA; J: TRBJ2-1; CDR3: CASSSLAGDTYNEQFF; DNA: TGTGCCAGCAGCTCCCTAGCGGGAGATACCTACAATGAGCAGTTCTTC
D: NA; V: TRBV19; size: NA; J: TRBJ2-3; CDR3: CASSIGTGLDTQYF; DNA: TGTGCCAGTAGTATCGGCACTGGGCTAGATACGCAGTATTTT
D: NA; V: TRBV27; size: NA; J: TRBJ2-3; CDR3: CASSLSFGGITDTQYF; DNA: TGTGCCAGCAGTTTATCTTTCGGGGGTATCACAGATACGCAGTATTTT
D: TRBD1; V: TRBV11-1; size: once; J: TRBJ1-2; CDR3: CASSLAGTGRGYTF; DNA: TGTGCCAGCAGCTTAGCGGGGACAGGGCGAGGCTACACCTTC
D: TRBD1; V: TRBV7-9; size: NA; J: TRBJ2-7; CDR3: CASSLQGQGTLHEQYF; DNA: TGTGCCAGCAGCTTACAGGGACAGGGGACCCTCCACGAGCAGTACTTC
D: TRBD1; V: TRBV9; size: NA; J: TRBJ2-1; CDR3: CASSRMGQGYNEQFF; DNA: TGTGCCAGCAGCAGAATGGGACAGGGGTACAATGAGCAGTTCTTC
D: NA; V: TRBV6-2/TRBV6-3; size: NA; J: TRBJ1-1; CDR3: CASSHPRGAFF; DNA: TGTGCCAGCAGTCATCCTCGGGGAGCTTTCTTT
D: NA; V: TRBV7-2; size: NA; J: TRBJ1-1; CDR3: CASSLDLGAEAFF; DNA: TGTGCCAGCAGCTTAGATCTAGGGGCAGAAGCTTTCTTT
D: NA; V: TRBV5-1; size: NA; J: TRBJ2-3; CDR3: CASSLDHYTDTQYF; DNA: TGCGCCAGCTCTCTAGACCACTACACAGATACGCAGTATTTT
D: TRBD1; V: TRBV3-1/TRBV3-2; size: few; J: TRBJ2-7; CDR3: CASSRPGTGSSYEQYF; DNA: TGTGCCAGCAGCCGACCCGGGACAGGCTCCTCCTACGAGCAGTACTTC
D: NA; V: TRBV15; size: NA; J: TRBJ1-5; CDR3: CATSRDRGGSQPQHF; DNA: TGTGCCACCAGCAGAGATAGGGGCGGGAGTCAGCCCCAGCATTTT
D: NA; V: TRBV28; size: NA; J: TRBJ1-5; CDR3: CASTTRRGGHSNQPQHF; DNA: TGTGCCAGCACCACACGGAGGGGCGGTCATAGCAATCAGCCCCAGCATTTT
D: TRBD1; V: TRBV18; size: NA; J: TRBJ1-1; CDR3: CASSPIGTGNPNTEAFF; DNA: TGTGCCAGCTCACCTATCGGGACAGGGAACCCGAACACTGAAGCTTTCTTT
D: TRBD2; V: TRBV11-3; size: NA; J: TRBJ2-7; CDR3: CASSLGGGPSYEQYF; DNA: TGTGCCAGCAGCTTAGGCGGGGGGCCCTCCTACGAGCAGTACTTC
D: TRBD1; V: TRBV19; size: NA; J: TRBJ1-4; CDR3: CASRRTGVNEKLFF; DNA: TGTGCCAGTAGACGGACAGGGGTAAACGAAAAACTGTTTTTT
D: NA; V: TRBV11-2; size: NA; J: TRBJ1-2; CDR3: CASSLEAGGYTF; DNA: TGTGCCAGCAGCTTAGAGGCGGGAGGCTACACCTTC
D: TRBD1; V: TRBV5-5; size: NA; J: TRBJ1-2; CDR3: CASSWGGGTGHRGYTF; DNA: TGTGCCAGCAGCTGGGGTGGAGGGACAGGGCACCGTGGCTACACCTTC
D: NA; V: TRBV28; size: NA; J: TRBJ1-3; CDR3: CASSLPQGGGNTIYF; DNA: TGTGCCAGCAGTTTACCACAGGGTGGCGGAAACACCATATATTTT
D: TRBD1; V: TRBV30; size: NA; J: TRBJ2-7; CDR3: CAWSAGTGGIGQYF; DNA: TGTGCCTGGAGTGCCGGGACAGGGGGGATCGGTCAGTACTTC
D: NA; V: TRBV4-3; size: NA; J: TRBJ2-7; CDR3: CASSQDSDYEQYF; DNA: TGCGCCAGCAGCCAAGATTCAGACTACGAGCAGTACTTC
D: TRBD2; V: TRBV9; size: NA; J: TRBJ2-5; CDR3: CASSPRTSGEETQYF; DNA: TGTGCCAGCAGCCCACGGACTAGCGGGGAAGAGACCCAGTACTTC
D: NA; V: TRBV15; size: NA; J: TRBJ1-4; CDR3: CATRGPLEKLFF; DNA: TGTGCCACCCGCGGGCCATTAGAAAAACTGTTTTTT
D: NA; V: TRBV25-1; size: NA; J: TRBJ2-6; CDR3: CAGLSGANVLTF; DNA: TGTGCCGGGCTCTCTGGGGCCAACGTCCTGACTTTC
D: NA; V: TRBV6-5; size: NA; J: TRBJ1-2; CDR3: CASAGTNYGYTF; DNA: TGTGCCAGCGCAGGGACAAACTATGGCTACACCTTC
D: NA; V: TRBV4-3; size: NA; J: TRBJ2-3; CDR3: CASSQVPVGTDTQYF; DNA: TGCGCCAGCAGCCAAGTCCCAGTCGGCACAGATACGCAGTATTTT
D: NA; V: TRBV28; size: NA; J: TRBJ1-3; CDR3: CASSFRRLMGNTIYF; DNA: TGTGCCAGCAGTTTCCGGAGATTAATGGGAAACACCATATATTTT
D: NA; V: TRBV19; size: NA; J: TRBJ2-2; CDR3: CASSVAPTGGELFF; DNA: TGTGCCAGTAGTGTAGCACCGACAGGCGGGGAGCTGTTTTTT
D: NA; V: TRBV5-6; size: NA; J: TRBJ1-6; CDR3: CASRVTASSYNSPLHF; DNA: TGTGCCAGCAGAGTGACAGCCAGCTCCTATAATTCACCCCTCCACTTT
D: NA; V: TRBV9; size: NA; J: TRBJ2-1; CDR3: CASSEGTLLYNEQFF; DNA: TGTGCCAGCAGCGAGGGGACTCTTCTGTACAATGAGCAGTTCTTC
D: TRBD2; V: TRBV28; size: NA; J: TRBJ2-6; CDR3: CASSQTSVSSGANVLTF; DNA: TGTGCCAGCAGCCAGACTAGCGTTAGCTCTGGGGCCAACGTCCTGACTTTC
D: NA; V: TRBV18; size: NA; J: TRBJ1-2; CDR3: CASWRPLSNYGYTF; DNA: TGTGCCAGCTGGAGACCGTTATCGAACTATGGCTACACCTTC